There are many counts of the clone carrying this T cell receptor beta chain. Its antigen remains unknown. The sample belongs to a study of T-cell memory formation after mild COVID-19. Notes on the study in general: Cross-reactive memory apparently joined, as some responding clones appeared in pre-infection memory.

The V segment lost 5 bases and the J segment 7 bases; nucleotides outside the gene matches: 10. The CDR3 loop spans 14 amino acids. TCRdb reprocessed the 5' RACE reads via MiXCR and lists one record per CDR3 protein. The sample shows some 46,000 distinct CDR3 sequences, roughly 7.2% of them seen only once. The rearrangement joins TRBV12-3 or TRBV12-4 to TRBJ2-7; 8 bases align to TRBD1. The sequencing sample was made of PBMCs or a T cell subset sorted from them (not recorded which). The receptor was isolated from an adult who had mild COVID-19 (a few samples of this study predate the infection). Cell type and time point are not known. CDR3 region: CASSRQGSQGEQYF. The CDR3 nucleotides are TGTGCCAGCAGTAGACAGGGGTCCCAGGGGGAGCAGTACTTC.